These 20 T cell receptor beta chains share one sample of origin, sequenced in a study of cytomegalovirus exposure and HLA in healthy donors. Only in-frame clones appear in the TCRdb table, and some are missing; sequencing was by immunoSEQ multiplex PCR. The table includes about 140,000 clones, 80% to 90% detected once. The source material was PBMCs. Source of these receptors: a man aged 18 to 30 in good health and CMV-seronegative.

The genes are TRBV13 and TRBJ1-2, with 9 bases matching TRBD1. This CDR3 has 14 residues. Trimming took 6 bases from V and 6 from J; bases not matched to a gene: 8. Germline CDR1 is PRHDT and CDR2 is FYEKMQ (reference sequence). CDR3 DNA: TGTGCCAGCAGTCAGCCGGGACAGGGAAATGGCTACACCTTC. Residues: CASSQPGQGNGYTF.

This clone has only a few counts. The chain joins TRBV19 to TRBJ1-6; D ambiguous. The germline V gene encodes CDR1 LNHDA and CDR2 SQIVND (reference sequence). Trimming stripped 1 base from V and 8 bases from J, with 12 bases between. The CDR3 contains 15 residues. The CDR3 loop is CASSIGGRADSPLHF. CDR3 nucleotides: TGTGCCAGTAGTATAGGAGGTAGAGCAGATTCACCCCTCCACTTT.

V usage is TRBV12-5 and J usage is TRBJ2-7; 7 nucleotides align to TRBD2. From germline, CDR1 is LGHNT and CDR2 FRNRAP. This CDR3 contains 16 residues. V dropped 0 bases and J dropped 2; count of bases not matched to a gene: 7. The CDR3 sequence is CASGLVQSGGTYEQYF. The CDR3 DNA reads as TGTGCTAGTGGTTTGGTACAATCGGGAGGCACCTACGAGCAGTACTTC. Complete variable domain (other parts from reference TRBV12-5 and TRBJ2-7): DARVTQTPRHKVTEMGQEVTMRCQPILGHNTVFWYRQTMMQGLELLAYFRNRAPLDDSGMPKDRFSAEMPDATLATLKIQPSEPRDSAVYFCASGLVQSGGTYEQYFGPGTRLTVT.

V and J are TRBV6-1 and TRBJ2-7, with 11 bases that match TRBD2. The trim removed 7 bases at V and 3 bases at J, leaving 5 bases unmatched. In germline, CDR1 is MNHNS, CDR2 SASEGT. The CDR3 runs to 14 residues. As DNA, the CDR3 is TGTGCCAGCAACCCCACTAGCGGGAGCTACGAGCAGTACTTC. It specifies CASNPTSGSYEQYF.

DNA for the CDR3: TGTGCCAGCAGCGTGGGACTTGTGAATGAGCAGTTCTTC. Translating gives CASSVGLVNEQFF. The chain is built from TRBV6-4 and TRBJ2-1; TRBD2 is a possible D gene (6 bases). CDR3 length: 13 amino acids. Germline V gene sequence: CDR1 MRHNA, CDR2 SNTAGT. Trimming took 6 bases from V and 7 from J, leaving 13 bases between them.

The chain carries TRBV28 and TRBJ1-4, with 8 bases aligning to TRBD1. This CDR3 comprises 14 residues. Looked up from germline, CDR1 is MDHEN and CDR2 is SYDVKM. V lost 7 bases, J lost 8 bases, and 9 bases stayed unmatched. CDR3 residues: CASTSGQGREKLFF. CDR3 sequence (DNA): TGTGCCAGCACTTCTGGACAGGGCAGGGAAAAACTGTTTTTT.

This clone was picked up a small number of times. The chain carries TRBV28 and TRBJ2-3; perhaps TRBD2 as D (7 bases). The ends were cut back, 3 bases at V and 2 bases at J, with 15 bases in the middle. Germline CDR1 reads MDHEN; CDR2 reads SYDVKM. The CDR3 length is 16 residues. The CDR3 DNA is TGTGCCAGCAGTTTCAGGGGAGGGTCCTTCACAGATACGCAGTATTTT. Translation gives CASSFRGGSFTDTQYF. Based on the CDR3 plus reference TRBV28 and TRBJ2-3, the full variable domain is DVKVTQSSRYLVKRTGEKVFLECVQDMDHENMFWYRQDPGLGLRLIYFSYDVKMKEKGDIPEGYSVSREKKERFSLILESASTNQTSMYLCASSFRGGSFTDTQYFGPGTRLTVL.

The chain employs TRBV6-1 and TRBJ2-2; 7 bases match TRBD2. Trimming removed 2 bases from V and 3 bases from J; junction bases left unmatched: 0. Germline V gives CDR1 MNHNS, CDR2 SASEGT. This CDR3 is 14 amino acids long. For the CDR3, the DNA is TGTGCCAGCAGTGAACTAGCGGACACCGGGGAGCTGTTTTTT. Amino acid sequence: CASSELADTGELFF.

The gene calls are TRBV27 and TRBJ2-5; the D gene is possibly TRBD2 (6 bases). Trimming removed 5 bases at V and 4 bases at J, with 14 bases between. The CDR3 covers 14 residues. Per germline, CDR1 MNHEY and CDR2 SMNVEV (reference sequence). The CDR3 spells CASSPGLPRETQYF. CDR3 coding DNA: TGTGCCAGCAGTCCTGGACTACCCCGAGAGACCCAGTACTTC.

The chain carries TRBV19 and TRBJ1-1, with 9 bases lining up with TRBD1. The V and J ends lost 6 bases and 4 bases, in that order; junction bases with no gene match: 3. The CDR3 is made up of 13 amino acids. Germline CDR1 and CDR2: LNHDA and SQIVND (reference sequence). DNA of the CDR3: TGTGCCAGTAGGGGACAGGGAATCACTGAAGCTTTCTTT. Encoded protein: CASRGQGITEAFF.

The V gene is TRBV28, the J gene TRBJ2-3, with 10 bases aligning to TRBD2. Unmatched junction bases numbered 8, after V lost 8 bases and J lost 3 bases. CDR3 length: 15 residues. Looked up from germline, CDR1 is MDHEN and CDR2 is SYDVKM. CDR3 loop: CASGLSGRGTDTQYF. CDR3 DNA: TGTGCCAGCGGGCTAAGCGGGAGGGGGACAGATACGCAGTATTTT.

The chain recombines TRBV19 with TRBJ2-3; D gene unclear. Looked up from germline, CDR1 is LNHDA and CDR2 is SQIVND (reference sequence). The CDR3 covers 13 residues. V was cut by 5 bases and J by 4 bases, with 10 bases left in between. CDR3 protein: CASSLGASDTQYF. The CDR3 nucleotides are TGTGCCAGTAGTCTGGGCGCGTCAGATACGCAGTATTTT.

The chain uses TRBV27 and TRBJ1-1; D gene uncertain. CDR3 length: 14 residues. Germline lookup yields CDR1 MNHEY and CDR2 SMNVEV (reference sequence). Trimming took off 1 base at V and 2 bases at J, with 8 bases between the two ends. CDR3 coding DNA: TGTGCCAGCAGTTTATTCCCGGGAAACACTGAAGCTTTCTTT. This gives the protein CASSLFPGNTEAFF.

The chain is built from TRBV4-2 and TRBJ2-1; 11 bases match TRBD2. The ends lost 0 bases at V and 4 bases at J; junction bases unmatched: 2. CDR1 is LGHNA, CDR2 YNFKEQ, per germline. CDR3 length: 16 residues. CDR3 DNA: TGTGCCAGCAGCCAAGACCCTAGCGGGGGGTACAATGAGCAGTTCTTC. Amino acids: CASSQDPSGGYNEQFF.

DNA for the CDR3: TGTGCCAGCAGTGAACTAGGGGAGGCGTACGAGCAGTACTTC. This gives the protein CASSELGEAYEQYF. The chain employs TRBV6-1 and TRBJ2-7; tentatively, D is TRBD2 (6 bases). The CDR3 runs 14 residues. Trimming removed 2 bases from V and 4 bases from J, with 12 bases in between. CDR1 and CDR2 (germline): MNHNS, SASEGT.

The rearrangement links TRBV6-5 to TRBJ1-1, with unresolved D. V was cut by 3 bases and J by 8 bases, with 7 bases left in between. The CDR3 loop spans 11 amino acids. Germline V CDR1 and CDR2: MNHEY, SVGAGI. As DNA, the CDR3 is TGTGCCAGCAGTTATCGTGAGGAAGCTTTCTTT. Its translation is CASSYREEAFF.

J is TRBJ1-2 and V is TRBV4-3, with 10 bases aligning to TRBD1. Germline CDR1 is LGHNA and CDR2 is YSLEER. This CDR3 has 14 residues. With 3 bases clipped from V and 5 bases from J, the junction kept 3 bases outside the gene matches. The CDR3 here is CASSQGQGTYGYTF. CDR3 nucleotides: TGCGCCAGCAGCCAGGGACAGGGGACGTATGGCTACACCTTC.

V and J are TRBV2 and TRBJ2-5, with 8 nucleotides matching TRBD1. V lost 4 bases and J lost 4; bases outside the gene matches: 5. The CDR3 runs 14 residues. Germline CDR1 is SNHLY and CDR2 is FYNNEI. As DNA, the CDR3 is TGTGCCAGCAGTGTGTTTCAGGGGGCAGAGACCCAGTACTTC. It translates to CASSVFQGAETQYF.

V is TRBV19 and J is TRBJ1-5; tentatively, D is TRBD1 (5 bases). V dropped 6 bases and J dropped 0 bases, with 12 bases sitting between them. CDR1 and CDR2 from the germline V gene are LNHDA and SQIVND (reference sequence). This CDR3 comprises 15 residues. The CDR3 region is CASSGGAYSNQPQHF. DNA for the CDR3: TGTGCCAGTAGCGGAGGGGCATATAGCAATCAGCCCCAGCATTTT.

The CDR3 sequence: CASGLKGQGTEQYF. DNA of the CDR3: TGTGCTAGTGGTTTGAAAGGACAGGGGACCGAGCAGTACTTC. The chain carries TRBV12-5 and TRBJ2-7, with TRBD1 matching 9 bases. J gave up 6 bases and V 2 bases, and 5 bases lay outside the gene matches. The CDR3 length is 14 residues. Looked up from germline, CDR1 is LGHNT and CDR2 is FRNRAP.